This T cell receptor beta chain originates from a study of cytomegalovirus exposure and HLA in healthy donors. General study points: One later analysis, an examination of the 120 validation repertoires, found that first-cohort TCR clusters tended to co-occur in them. Most TCR sequences were uncommon, yet certain public TCRs appeared in many donors. TCR beta chains numbering more than 150 were designated cytomegalovirus-associated.

A 120-subject validation cohort, separate from the roughly 670-subject first cohort, supplied the donors. In regard to this clone: Its specificity is not known.

Only in-frame clones appear in the TCRdb table, and some are missing; sequencing was by immunoSEQ multiplex PCR. The table shows about 68,000 clones, with roughly nine tenths occurring only once. The CDR3 spans 17 residues. This clonotype originated in a young man in good health and CMV-seronegative. This chain uses TRBV21-1 with TRBJ1-4. TRBV21-1 is reported as a pseudogene. Material for sequencing was PBMCs. The CDR3 DNA reads as TGTGCCAGCAGATATTGGATAGCTACAAGGTATAATGAAAAACTGTTTTTT. Its protein product is CASRYWIATRYNEKLFF.